This record concerns one TCR beta chain sequence. Its cognate antigen is unknown. Germline values: CDR1 MNHEY, CDR2 SMNVEV (reference sequence). CDR3 length equals 14 residues. Roughly 40,000 genome equivalents of blood DNA were amplified for TRB. Multiplex touch-down PCR amplified TRB using TRB-A and TRB-B pools in one tube. TCRdb reanalyzed the multiplex PCR reads, giving one entry per CDR3 protein sequence and no DNA. The clone table shows around 9,800 distinct CDR3 sequences, with the ten largest holding roughly 33%. The source of the sample is a study of T cell clusters in autoimmune cytopenias. Study outcomes and limitations: Primary autoimmune cytopenia patients seemingly lacked the physiological T cell clusters found in healthy donors.

The sample also formed part of further work on T cell repertoires in aging, cancer and after chemotherapy. That study reports: Healthy donors lost TCR diversity with age mainly through richness, cancer patients through richness and evenness.

This receptor was taken from a human donor in good health. This rearrangement joins TRBV27 to TRBJ2-7. Material for sequencing was peripheral blood. CDR3 amino acids: CASSLTASSYEQYF.